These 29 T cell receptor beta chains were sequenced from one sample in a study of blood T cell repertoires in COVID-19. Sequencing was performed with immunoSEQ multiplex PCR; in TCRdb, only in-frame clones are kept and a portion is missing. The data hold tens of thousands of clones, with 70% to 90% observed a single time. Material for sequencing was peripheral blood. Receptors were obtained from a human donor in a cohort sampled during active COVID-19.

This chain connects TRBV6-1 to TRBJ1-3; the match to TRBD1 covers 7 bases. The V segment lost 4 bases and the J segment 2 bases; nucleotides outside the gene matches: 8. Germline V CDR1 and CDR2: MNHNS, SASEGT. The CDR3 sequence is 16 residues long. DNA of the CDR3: TGTGCCAGCAGTGGAGGACAGGTAGCCGCTGGAAACACCATATATTTT. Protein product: CASSGGQVAAGNTIYF.

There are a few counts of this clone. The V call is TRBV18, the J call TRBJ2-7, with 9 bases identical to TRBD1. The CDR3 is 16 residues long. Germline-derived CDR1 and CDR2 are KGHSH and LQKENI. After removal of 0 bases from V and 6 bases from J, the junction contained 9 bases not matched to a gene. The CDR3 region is CASSPPAGQGPVEQYF. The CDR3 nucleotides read TGTGCCAGCTCACCACCGGCGGGACAGGGCCCTGTCGAGCAGTACTTC. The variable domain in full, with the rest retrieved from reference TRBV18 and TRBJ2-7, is NAGVMQNPRHLVRRRGQEARLRCSPMKGHSHVYWYRQLPEEGLKFMVYLQKENIIDESGMPKERFSAEFPKEGPSILRIQQVVRGDSAAYFCASSPPAGQGPVEQYFGPGTRLTVT.

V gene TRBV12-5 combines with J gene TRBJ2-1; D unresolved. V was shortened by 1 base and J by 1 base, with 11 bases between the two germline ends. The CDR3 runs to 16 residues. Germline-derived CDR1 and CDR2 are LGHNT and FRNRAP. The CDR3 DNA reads TGTGCTAGTGGTTTGGAGCACGGTAGTTCCTACAATGAGCAGTTCTTC. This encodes CASGLEHGSSYNEQFF.

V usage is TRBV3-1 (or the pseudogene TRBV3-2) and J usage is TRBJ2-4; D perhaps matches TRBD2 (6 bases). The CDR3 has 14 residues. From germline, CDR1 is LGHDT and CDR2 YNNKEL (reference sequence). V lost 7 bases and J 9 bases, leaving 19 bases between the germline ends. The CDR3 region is CASTNWRELGIQYF. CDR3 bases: TGTGCCAGCACCAACTGGAGGGAGCTAGGCATTCAGTACTTC.

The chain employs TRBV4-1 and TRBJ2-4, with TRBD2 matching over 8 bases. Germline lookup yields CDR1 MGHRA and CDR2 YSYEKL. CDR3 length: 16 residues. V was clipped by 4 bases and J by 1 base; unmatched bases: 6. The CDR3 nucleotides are TGCGCCAGCAGCCCCACTCGGGGGGGGGCCAAAAACATTCAGTACTTC. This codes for CASSPTRGGAKNIQYF.

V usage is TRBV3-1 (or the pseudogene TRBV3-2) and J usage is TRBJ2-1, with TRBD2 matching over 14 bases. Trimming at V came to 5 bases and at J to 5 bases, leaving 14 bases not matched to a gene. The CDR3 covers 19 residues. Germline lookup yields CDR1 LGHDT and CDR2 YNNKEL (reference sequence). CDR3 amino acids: CASSKGLAGGGRINNEQFF. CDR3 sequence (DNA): TGTGCCAGCAGCAAAGGACTAGCGGGAGGCGGCCGGATAAACAATGAGCAGTTCTTC.

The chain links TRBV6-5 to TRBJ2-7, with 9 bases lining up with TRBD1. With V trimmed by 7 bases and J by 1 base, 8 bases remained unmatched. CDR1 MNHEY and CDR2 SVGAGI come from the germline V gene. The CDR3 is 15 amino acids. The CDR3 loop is CASKRTGTGSYEQYF. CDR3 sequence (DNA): TGTGCCAGCAAGAGGACGGGGACAGGGTCCTACGAGCAGTACTTC.

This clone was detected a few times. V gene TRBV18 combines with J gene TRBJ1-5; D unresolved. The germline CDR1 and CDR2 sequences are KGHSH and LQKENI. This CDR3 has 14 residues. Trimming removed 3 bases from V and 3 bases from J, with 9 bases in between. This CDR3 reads CASSPTGINQPQHF. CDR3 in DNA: TGTGCCAGCTCACCGACGGGAATCAATCAGCCCCAGCATTTT.

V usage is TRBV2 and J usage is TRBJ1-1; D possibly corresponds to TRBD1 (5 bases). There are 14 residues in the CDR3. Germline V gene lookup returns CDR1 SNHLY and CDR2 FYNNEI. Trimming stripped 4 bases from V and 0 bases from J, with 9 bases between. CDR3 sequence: CASSVQGVNTEAFF. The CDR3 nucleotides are TGTGCCAGCAGTGTCCAGGGCGTGAACACTGAAGCTTTCTTT.

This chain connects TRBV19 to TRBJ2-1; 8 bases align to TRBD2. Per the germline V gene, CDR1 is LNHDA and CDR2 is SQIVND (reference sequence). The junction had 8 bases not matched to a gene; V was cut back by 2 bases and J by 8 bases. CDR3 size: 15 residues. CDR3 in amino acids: CASSIRGGSFDEQFF. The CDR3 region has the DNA TGTGCCAGTAGTATACGCGGGGGGAGTTTCGATGAGCAGTTCTTC.

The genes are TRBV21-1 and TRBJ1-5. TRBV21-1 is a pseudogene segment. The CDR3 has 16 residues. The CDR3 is CASSKDRHGSNQPQHF. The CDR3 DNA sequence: TGTGCCAGCAGCAAAGATCGTCACGGGTCCAATCAGCCCCAGCATTTT.

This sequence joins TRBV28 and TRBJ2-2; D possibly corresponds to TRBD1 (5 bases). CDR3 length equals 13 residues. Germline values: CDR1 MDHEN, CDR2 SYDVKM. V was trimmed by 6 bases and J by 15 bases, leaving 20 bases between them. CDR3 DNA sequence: TGTGCCAGCAGCTCGCCCATGGACATGAAGATGTTTTTT. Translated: CASSSPMDMKMFF.

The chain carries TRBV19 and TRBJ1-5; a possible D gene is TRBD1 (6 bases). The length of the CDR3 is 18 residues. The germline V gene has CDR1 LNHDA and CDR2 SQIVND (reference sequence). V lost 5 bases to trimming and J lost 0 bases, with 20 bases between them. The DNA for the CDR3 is TGTGCCAGTAGTCGGGACACCATACCCGCTTATAGCAATCAGCCCCAGCATTTT. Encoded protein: CASSRDTIPAYSNQPQHF. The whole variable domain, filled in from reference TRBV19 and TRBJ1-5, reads DGGITQSPKYLFRKEGQNVTLSCEQNLNHDAMYWYRQDPGQGLRLIYYSQIVNDFQKGDIAEGYSVSREKKESFPLTVTSAQKNPTAFYLCASSRDTIPAYSNQPQHFGDGTRLSIL.

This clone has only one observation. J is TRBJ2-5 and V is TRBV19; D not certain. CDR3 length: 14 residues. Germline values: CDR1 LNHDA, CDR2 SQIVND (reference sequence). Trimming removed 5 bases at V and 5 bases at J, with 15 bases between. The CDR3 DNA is TGTGCCAGTAGTGAGTCCCACGGTCGGGAGACCCAGTACTTC. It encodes CASSESHGRETQYF.

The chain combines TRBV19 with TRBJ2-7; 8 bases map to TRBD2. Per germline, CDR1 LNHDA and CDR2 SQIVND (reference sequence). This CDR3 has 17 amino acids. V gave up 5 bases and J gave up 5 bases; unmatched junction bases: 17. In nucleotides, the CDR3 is TGTGCCAGTAGTGCCCGGGGGAGCGGGAGAATTTTCAACGAGCAGTACTTC. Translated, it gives CASSARGSGRIFNEQYF.

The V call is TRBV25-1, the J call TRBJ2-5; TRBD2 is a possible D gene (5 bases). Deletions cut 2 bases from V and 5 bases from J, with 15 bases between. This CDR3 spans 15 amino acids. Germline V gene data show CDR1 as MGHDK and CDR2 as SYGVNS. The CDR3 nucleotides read TGTGCCAGCAGTGAAACCACGACTAAGGAGGAGACCCAGTACTTC. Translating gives CASSETTTKEETQYF.

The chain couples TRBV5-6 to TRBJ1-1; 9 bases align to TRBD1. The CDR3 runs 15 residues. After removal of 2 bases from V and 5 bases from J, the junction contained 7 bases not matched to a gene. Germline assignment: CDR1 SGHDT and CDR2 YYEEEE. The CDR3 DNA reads TGTGCCAGCAGCTTACTTACAGGGGGCCAGACTGAAGCTTTCTTT. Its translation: CASSLLTGGQTEAFF.

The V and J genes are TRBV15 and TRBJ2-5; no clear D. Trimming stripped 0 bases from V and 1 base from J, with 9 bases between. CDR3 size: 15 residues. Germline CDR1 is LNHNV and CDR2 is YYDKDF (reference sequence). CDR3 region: CATSRDPSFQETQYF. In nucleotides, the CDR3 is TGTGCCACCAGCAGAGATCCGAGTTTCCAAGAGACCCAGTACTTC. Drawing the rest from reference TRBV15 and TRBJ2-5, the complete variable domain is DAMVIQNPRYQVTQFGKPVTLSCSQTLNHNVMYWYQQKSSQAPKLLFHYYDKDFNNEADTPDNFQSRRPNTSFCFLDIRSPGLGDTAMYLCATSRDPSFQETQYFGPGTRLLVL.

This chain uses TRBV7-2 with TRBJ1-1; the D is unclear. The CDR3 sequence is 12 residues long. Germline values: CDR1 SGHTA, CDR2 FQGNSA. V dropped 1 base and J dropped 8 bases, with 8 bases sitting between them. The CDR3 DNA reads TGTGCCAGCAGCTTAGGGCGGAGGGAAGCTTTCTTT. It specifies CASSLGRREAFF.

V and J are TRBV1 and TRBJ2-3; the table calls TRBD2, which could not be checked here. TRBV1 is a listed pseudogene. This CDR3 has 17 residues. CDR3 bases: TGCACCAGCACACTGATCTGGGGGAGGGCTAGCACAGATACGCAGTATTTT. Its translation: CTSTLIWGRASTDTQYF.

CDR3: CASSITRNTEAFF. The CDR3 DNA reads as TGTGCCAGTAGTATCACGAGAAACACTGAAGCTTTCTTT. V usage is TRBV19 and J usage is TRBJ1-1; D call uncertain. The CDR3 has 13 residues. The ends were cut back, 3 bases at V and 2 bases at J, with 7 bases in the middle. CDR1 is LNHDA, CDR2 SQIVND, per germline (reference sequence).

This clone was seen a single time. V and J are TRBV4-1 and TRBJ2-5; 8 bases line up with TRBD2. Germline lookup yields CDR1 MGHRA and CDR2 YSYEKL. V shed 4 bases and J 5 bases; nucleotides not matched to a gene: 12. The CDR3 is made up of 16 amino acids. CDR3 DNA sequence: TGCGCCAGCAGCCCACGGGGGGGACTAGGTCGGGAGACCCAGTACTTC. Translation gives CASSPRGGLGRETQYF.

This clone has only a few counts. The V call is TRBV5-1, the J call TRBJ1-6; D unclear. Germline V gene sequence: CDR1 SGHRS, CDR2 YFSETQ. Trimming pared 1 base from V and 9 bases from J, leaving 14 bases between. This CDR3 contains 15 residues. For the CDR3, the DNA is TGCGCCAGCAGCTTGAGTCACCCGAGGGTTTCACCCCTCCACTTT. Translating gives CASSLSHPRVSPLHF.

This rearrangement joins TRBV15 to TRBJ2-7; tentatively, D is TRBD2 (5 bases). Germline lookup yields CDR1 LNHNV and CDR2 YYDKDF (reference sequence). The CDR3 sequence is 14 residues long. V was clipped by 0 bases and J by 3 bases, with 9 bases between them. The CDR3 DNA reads TGTGCCACCAGCAGAGATGAGGGAAGCTACGAGCAGTACTTC. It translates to CATSRDEGSYEQYF. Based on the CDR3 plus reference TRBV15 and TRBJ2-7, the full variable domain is DAMVIQNPRYQVTQFGKPVTLSCSQTLNHNVMYWYQQKSSQAPKLLFHYYDKDFNNEADTPDNFQSRRPNTSFCFLDIRSPGLGDTAMYLCATSRDEGSYEQYFGPGTRLTVT.

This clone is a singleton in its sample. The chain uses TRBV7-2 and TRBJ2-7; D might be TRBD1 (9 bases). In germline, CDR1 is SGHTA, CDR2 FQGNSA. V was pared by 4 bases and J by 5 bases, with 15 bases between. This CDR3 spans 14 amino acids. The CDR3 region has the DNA TGTGCCAGCAGCTCGGGGGGGACAGGGAACGAGCAGTACTTC. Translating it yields CASSSGGTGNEQYF.

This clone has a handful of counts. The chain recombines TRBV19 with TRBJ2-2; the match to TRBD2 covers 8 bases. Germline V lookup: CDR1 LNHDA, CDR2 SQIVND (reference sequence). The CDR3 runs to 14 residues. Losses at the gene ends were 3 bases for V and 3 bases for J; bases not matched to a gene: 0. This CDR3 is CASSIGRDTGELFF. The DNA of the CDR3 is TGTGCCAGTAGTATCGGGAGGGACACCGGGGAGCTGTTTTTT. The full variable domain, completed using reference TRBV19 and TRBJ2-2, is DGGITQSPKYLFRKEGQNVTLSCEQNLNHDAMYWYRQDPGQGLRLIYYSQIVNDFQKGDIAEGYSVSREKKESFPLTVTSAQKNPTAFYLCASSIGRDTGELFFGEGSRLTVL.

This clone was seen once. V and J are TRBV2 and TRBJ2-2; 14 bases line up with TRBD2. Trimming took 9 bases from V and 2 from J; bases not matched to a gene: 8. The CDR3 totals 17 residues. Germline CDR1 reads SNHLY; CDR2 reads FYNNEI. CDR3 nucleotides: TGTGCCAGGACGGGGACTAGCGGGGGAGCAAACACCGGGGAGCTGTTTTTT. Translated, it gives CARTGTSGGANTGELFF. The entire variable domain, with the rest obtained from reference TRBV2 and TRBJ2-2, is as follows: EPEVTQTPSHQVTQMGQEVILRCVPISNHLYFYWYRQILGQKVEFLVSFYNNEISEKSEIFDDQFSVERPDGSNFTLKIRSTKLEDSAMYFCARTGTSGGANTGELFFGEGSRLTVL.

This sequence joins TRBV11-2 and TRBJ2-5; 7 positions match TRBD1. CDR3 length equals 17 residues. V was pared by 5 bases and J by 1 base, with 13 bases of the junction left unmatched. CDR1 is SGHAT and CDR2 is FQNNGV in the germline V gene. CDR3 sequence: CASSPLASQGTQETQYF. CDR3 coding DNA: TGTGCCAGCAGCCCTCTGGCATCACAGGGGACCCAAGAGACCCAGTACTTC. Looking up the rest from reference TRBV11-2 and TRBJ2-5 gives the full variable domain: EAGVAQSPRYKIIEKRQSVAFWCNPISGHATLYWYQQILGQGPKLLIQFQNNGVVDDSQLPKDRFSAERLKGVDSTLKIQPAKLEDSAVYLCASSPLASQGTQETQYFGPGTRLLVL.

CDR3 DNA: TGTGCCAGTAGTCCCGACAGGGGTGGGTACACTGAAGCTTTCTTT. Translation gives CASSPDRGGYTEAFF. The chain carries TRBV19 and TRBJ1-1; 8 positions agree with TRBD1. The V gene end was trimmed by 5 bases and the J gene end by 3 bases; junction bases not matched to a gene: 8. The CDR3 is 15 amino acids. The germline CDR1 and CDR2 sequences are LNHDA and SQIVND (reference sequence).